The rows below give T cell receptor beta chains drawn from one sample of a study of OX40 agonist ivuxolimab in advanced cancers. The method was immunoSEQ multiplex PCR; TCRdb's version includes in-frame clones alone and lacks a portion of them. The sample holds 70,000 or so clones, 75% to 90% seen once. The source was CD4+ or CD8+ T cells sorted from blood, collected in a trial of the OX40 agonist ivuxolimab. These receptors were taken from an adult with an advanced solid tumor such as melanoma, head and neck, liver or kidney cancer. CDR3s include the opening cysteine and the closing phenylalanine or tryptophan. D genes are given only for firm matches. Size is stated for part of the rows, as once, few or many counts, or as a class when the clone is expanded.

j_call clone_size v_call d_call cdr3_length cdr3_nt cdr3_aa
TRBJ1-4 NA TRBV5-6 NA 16 TGTGCCAGCAGCTTCGGTCTCAGTGCAACTAATGAAAAACTGTTTTTT CASSFGLSATNEKLFF
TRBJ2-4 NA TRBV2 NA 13 TGTGCCAGCGGGGGCAAAGCCAAAAACATTCAGTACTTC CASGGKAKNIQYF
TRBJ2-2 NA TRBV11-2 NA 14 TGTGCCAGCAGCTTAGCGACTACACACCGGGAGCTGTTTTTT CASSLATTHRELFF
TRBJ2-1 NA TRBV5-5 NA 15 TGTGCCAGCAGCTCCCGGGACTTAGGGGGCAATGAGCAGTTCTTC CASSSRDLGGNEQFF
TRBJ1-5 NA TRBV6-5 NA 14 TGTGCCAGCAGTTCAGGGTGGAGCAATCAGCCCCAGCATTTT CASSSGWSNQPQHF
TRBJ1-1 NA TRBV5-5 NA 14 TGTGCCAGCAGCTTGGTGGCGAGGAACACTGAAGCTTTCTTT CASSLVARNTEAFF
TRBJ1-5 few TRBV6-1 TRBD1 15 TGTGCCAGCAGTGAACGGGGACAGATCAATCAGCCCCAGCATTTT CASSERGQINQPQHF
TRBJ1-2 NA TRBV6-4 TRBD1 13 TGTGCCAGCAGCCCACAGGGGAACTATGGCTACACCTTC CASSPQGNYGYTF
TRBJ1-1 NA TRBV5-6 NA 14 TGTGCCAGCAGCCCCCGTAGGATGAACACTGAAGCTTTCTTT CASSPRRMNTEAFF
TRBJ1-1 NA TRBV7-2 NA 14 TGTGCCAGCAGCCAAGGGGCAGCCTACACTGAAGCTTTCTTT CASSQGAAYTEAFF
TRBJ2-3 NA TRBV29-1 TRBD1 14 TGCAGCGGTACCGGGACAGGGGGACTCGATACGCAGTATTTT CSGTGTGGLDTQYF
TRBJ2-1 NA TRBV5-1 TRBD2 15 TGCGCCAGCAGCGAAACCGGGACTAGAGGTAATGAGCAGTTCTTC CASSETGTRGNEQFF
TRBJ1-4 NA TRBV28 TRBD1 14 TGTGCCAGCAGCCCCGGGACAGGGAGCGAAAAACTGTTTTTT CASSPGTGSEKLFF
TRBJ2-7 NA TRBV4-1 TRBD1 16 TGCGCCAGCAGCCGCCCGGGACAGGACCTCTCCTACGAGCAGTACTTC CASSRPGQDLSYEQYF